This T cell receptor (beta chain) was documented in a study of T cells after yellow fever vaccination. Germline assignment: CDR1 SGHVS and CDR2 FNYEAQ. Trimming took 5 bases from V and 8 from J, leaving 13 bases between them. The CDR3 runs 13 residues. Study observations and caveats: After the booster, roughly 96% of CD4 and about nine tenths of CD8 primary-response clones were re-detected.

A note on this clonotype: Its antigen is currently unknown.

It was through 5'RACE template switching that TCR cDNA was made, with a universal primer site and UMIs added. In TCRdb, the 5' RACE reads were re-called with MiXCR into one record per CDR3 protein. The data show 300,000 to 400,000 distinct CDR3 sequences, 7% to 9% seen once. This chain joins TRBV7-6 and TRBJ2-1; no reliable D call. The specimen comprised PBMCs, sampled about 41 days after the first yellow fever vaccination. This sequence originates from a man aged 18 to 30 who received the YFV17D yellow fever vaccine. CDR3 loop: CASSPQWADEQFF. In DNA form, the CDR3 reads TGTGCCAGCAGCCCTCAGTGGGCCGATGAGCAGTTCTTC.